This T cell receptor (beta chain) derives from a study of patients and donors after allogeneic stem cell transplantation. The sample holds a few counts of this clonotype. MiXCR was run by TCRdb on the RT-PCR reads, yielding one entry per CDR3 protein. The table shows a few hundred thousand distinct CDR3 sequences, with 35% to 45% occurring only once. This receptor was taken from a human donor who was either an allogeneic HSCT recipient or a stem cell or donor lymphocyte infusion donor (not recorded which). It is not recorded whose cells these are; they may come from a transplant donor. The sample was blood, either unsorted or a sorted T cell fraction (not recorded which).

CDR3 nucleotide sequence: TGTGCCAGCAGCCAAGATAACTGGTCGGGAGGCTACACCTTC. The encoded protein is CASSQDNWSGGYTF. V usage is TRBV3-1 and J usage is TRBJ1-2; unclear D gene. Trimming took 0 bases from V and 8 from J, leaving 13 bases between them. CDR3 length: 14 residues. CDR1 and CDR2 from the germline V gene are LGHDT and YNNKEL (reference sequence).